This T cell receptor beta chain was identified in a study of blood T cell repertoires in COVID-19. Assay: immunoSEQ multiplex PCR; the TCRdb copy retains only in-frame clones and omits some. Here the sample spans 110,000 to 150,000 clones, approximately 90% being singletons. V was pared by 6 bases and J by 0 bases, with 22 bases between. The CDR3 consists of 18 residues. Germline-derived CDR1 and CDR2 are MDHEN and SYDVKM. The V and J genes are TRBV28 and TRBJ2-3; maybe TRBD1 (5 bases). This TCR came from a woman older than 75 with acute or convalescent COVID-19. The sequencing input was peripheral blood. This CDR3 is CASSQAPNRFTSTDTQYF. CDR3 DNA: TGTGCCAGCAGCCAGGCGCCAAACAGGTTTACTAGCACAGATACGCAGTATTTT.